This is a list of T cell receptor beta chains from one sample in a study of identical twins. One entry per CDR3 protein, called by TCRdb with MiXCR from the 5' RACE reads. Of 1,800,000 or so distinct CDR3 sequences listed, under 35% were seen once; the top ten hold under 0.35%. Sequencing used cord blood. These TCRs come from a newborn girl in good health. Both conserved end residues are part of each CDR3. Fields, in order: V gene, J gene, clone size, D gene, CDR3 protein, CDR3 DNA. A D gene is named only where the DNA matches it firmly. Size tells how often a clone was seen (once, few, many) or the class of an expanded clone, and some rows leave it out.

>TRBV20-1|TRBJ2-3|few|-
CSASRPGSTDTQYF
TGCAGTGCTAGTCGGCCAGGGAGCACAGATACGCAGTATTTT
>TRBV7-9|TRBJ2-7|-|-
CASSSWDGSYEQYF
TGTGCCAGCAGCTCATGGGACGGTTCCTACGAGCAGTACTTC
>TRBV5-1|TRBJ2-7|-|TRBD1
CASSSQDRGSYEQYF
TGCGCCAGCAGCTCGCAGGACAGGGGCTCCTACGAGCAGTACTTC
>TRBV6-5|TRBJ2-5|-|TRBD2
CASSYSGLAGRYQETQYF
TGTGCCAGCAGTTACTCGGGACTAGCGGGGAGGTACCAAGAGACCCAGTACTTC
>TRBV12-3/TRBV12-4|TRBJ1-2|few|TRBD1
CAGRDRGQTGYTF
TGTGCCGGCCGGGACAGGGGGCAGACTGGCTACACCTTC
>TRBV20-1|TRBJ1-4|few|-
CSASPTGLNEKLFF
TGCAGTGCTAGCCCGACAGGACTTAATGAAAAACTGTTTTTT
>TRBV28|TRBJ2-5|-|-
CAGSPGSLAEETQYF
TGTGCCGGCAGTCCCGGATCCTTAGCGGAAGAGACCCAGTACTTC
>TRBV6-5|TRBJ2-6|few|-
CASSPGRTSGANVLTF
TGTGCCAGCAGTCCCGGACGGACCTCCGGGGCCAACGTCCTGACTTTC
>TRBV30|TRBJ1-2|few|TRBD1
CAWSTGGGYTF
TGTGCCTGGAGTACAGGGGGCGGCTACACCTTC
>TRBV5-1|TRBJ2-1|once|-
CASSRLGAHNEQFF
TGCGCCAGCAGCCGGCTTGGGGCCCACAATGAGCAGTTCTTC
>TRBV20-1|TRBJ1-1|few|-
CSARGLGRGTEAFF
TGCAGTGCTAGAGGCCTGGGCAGGGGCACTGAAGCTTTCTTT
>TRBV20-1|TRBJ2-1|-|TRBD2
CSARDRLSGSPNEQFF
TGCAGTGCTAGAGATCGGCTAAGCGGGAGCCCAAATGAGCAGTTCTTC
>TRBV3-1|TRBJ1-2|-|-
CASSQEEGAGLGGYTF
TGTGCCAGCAGCCAAGAGGAGGGTGCCGGCCTTGGCGGCTACACCTTC
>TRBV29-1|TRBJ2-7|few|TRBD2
CSVGTSEDEQYF
TGCAGCGTTGGGACTAGCGAGGACGAGCAGTACTTC
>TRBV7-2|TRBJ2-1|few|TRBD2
CASSLDGLAGGSNEQFF
TGTGCCAGCAGCTTAGATGGGCTAGCGGGGGGGTCCAATGAGCAGTTCTTC
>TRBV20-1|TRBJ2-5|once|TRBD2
CSARGGTSGTKKTQYF
TGCAGTGCTAGGGGGGGGACTAGCGGGACTAAAAAGACCCAGTACTTC
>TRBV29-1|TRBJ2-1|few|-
CSVDTRVSGWTYNEQFF
TGCAGCGTTGATACACGTGTTTCGGGGTGGACCTACAATGAGCAGTTCTTC
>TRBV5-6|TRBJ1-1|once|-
CASSFVMRGGMNTEAFF
TGTGCCAGCAGCTTCGTAATGCGGGGGGGGATGAACACTGAAGCTTTCTTT
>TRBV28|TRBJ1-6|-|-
CASSLSSGTRNSPLHF
TGTGCCAGCAGTTTGTCCTCCGGGACAAGGAATTCACCCCTCCACTTT
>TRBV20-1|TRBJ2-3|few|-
CSAGDARSTDTQYF
TGCAGTGCCGGGGACGCGAGGAGCACAGATACGCAGTATTTT
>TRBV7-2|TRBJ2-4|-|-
CASSLKDGMNIQYF
TGTGCCAGCAGCTTAAAGGACGGGATGAACATTCAGTACTTC
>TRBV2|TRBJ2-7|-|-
CASREIEARYF
TGTGCCAGCAGGGAGATAGAGGCCCGGTACTTC
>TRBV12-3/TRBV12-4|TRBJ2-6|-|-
CASSLSGQGISGANVLTF
TGTGCCAGCAGTTTGAGTGGTCAGGGGATCTCTGGGGCCAACGTCCTGACTTTC
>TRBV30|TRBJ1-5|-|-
CAWSVGTYQPQHF
TGTGCCTGGAGTGTGGGCACCTATCAGCCCCAGCATTTT
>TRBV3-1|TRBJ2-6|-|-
CASSQEHVSGTNVLTF
TGTGCCAGCAGCCAAGAACACGTTTCTGGGACCAACGTCCTGACTTTC
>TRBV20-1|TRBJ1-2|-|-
CSASPKEKLYGYTF
TGCAGTGCTAGCCCCAAAGAGAAACTCTATGGCTACACCTTC
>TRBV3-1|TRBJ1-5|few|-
CASSILRDPPQPQHF
TGTGCCAGCAGCATCCTCCGGGACCCTCCTCAGCCCCAGCATTTT
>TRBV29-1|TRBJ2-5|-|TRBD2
CSALTSRETQYF
TGCAGCGCCCTGACTAGCCGGGAGACCCAGTACTTC
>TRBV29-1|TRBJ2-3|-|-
CSVVDGESGGTGTQYF
TGCAGCGTTGTCGATGGGGAGTCCGGAGGCACAGGTACGCAGTATTTT